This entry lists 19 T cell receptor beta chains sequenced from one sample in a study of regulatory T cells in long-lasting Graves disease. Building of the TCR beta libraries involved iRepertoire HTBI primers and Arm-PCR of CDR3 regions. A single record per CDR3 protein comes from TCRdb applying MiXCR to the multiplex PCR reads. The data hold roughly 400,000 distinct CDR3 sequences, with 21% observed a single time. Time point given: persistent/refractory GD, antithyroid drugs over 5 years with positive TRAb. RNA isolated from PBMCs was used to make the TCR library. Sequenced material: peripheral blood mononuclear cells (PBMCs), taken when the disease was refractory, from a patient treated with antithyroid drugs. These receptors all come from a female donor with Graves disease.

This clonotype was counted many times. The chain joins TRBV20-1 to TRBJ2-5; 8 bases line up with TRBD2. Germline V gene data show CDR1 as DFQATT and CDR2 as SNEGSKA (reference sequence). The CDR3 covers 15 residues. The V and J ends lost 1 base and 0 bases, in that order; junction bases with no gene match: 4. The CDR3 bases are TGCAGTGCTAGAGGTAGCGGGACTTACCAAGAGACCCAGTACTTC. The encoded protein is CSARGSGTYQETQYF.

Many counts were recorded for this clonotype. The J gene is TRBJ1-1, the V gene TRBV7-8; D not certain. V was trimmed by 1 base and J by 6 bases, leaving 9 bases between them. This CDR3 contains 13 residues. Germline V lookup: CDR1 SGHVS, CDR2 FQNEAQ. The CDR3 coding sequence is TGTGCCAGCAGCTTAGGGGTCAGCGCTGAAGCTTTCTTT. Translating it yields CASSLGVSAEAFF.

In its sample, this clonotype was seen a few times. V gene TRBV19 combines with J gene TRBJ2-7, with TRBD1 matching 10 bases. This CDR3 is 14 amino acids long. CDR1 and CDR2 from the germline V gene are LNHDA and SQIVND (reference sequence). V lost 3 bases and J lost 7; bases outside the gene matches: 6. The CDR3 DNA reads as TGTGCCAGTAGTATGATAGGGACAGGGGAGGAGCAGTACTTC. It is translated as CASSMIGTGEEQYF.

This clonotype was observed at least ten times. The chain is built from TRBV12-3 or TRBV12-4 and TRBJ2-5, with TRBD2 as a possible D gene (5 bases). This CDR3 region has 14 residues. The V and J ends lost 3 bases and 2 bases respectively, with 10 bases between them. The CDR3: CASSFVGSQETQYF. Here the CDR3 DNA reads TGTGCCAGCAGTTTTGTGGGGAGTCAAGAGACCCAGTACTTC.

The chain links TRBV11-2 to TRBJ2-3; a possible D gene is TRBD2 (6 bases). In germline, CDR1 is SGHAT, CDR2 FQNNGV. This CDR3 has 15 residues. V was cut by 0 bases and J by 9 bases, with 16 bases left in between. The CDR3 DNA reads TGTGCCAGCAGCTTAGATCGTCTAGCGTGGTTAACGCAGTATTTT. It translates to CASSLDRLAWLTQYF.

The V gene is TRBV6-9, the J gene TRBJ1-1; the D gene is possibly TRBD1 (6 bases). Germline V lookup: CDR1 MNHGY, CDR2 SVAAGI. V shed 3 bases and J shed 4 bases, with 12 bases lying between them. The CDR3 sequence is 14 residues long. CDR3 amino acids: CASSYGGRITEAFF. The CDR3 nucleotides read TGTGCCAGCAGTTACGGGGGGCGGATCACTGAAGCTTTCTTT.

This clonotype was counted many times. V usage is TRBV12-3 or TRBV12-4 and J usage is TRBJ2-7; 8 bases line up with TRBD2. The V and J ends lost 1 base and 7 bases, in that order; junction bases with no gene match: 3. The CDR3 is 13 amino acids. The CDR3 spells CASSLEGLVEQYF. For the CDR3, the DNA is TGTGCCAGCAGTTTAGAGGGACTAGTTGAGCAGTACTTC.

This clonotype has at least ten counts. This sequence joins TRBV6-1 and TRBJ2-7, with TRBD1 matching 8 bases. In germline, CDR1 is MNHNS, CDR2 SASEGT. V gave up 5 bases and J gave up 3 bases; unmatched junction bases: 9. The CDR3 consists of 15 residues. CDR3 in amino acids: CASSRQGSSGYEQYF. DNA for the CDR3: TGTGCCAGCAGTCGACAGGGGTCGTCGGGCTACGAGCAGTACTTC.

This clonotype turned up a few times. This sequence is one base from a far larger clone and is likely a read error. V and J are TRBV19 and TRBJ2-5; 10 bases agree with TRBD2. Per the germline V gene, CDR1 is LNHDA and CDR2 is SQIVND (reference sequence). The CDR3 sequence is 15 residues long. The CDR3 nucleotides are TGTGCCAGCAGCCACATACTAGCGGGAAGGGAGACCCGGTACTTC. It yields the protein CASSHILAGRETRYF.

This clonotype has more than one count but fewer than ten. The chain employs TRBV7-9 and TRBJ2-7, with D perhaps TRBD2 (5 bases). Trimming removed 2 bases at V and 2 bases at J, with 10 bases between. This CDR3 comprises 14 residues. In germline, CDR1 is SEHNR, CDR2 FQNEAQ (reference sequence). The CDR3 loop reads CASSLNLAPYEQYF. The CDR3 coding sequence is TGTGCCAGCAGCTTAAACCTAGCCCCCTACGAGCAGTACTTC.

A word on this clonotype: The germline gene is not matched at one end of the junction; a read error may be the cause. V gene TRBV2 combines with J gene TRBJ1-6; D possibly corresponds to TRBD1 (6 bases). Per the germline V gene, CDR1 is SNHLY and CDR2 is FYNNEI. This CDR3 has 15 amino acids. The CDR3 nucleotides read TGTGTCAGCAAGGGGGAGGCCCAGGGCGGACCACCCCTCCACTTT. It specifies CVSKGEAQGGPPLHF.

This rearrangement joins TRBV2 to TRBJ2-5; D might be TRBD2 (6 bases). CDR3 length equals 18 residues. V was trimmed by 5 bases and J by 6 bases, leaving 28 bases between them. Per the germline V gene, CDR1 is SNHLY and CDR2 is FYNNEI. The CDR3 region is CASSLSVGVPGLAKTQYF. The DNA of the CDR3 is TGTGCCAGCAGTTTATCGGTGGGGGTCCCAGGGCTAGCGAAGACCCAGTACTTC.

DNA for the CDR3: TGTGCCAGCAGCTCCGGCGGGACCACCGGGGAGCTGTTTTTT. Translation: CASSSGGTTGELFF. V and J are TRBV7-8 and TRBJ2-2; a possible D gene is TRBD2 (6 bases). CDR3 length: 14 amino acids. The V end lost 4 bases, the J end lost 4 bases, and 10 bases lay between the germline ends. The germline V gene encodes CDR1 SGHVS and CDR2 FQNEAQ.

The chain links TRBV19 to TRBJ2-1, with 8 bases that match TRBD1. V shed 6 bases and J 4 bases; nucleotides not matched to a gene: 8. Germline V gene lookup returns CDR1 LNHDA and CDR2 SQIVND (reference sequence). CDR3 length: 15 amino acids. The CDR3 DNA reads TGTGCCAGTAGCTTGGGTGGACAGGGTTACAATGAGCAGTTCTTC. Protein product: CASSLGGQGYNEQFF.

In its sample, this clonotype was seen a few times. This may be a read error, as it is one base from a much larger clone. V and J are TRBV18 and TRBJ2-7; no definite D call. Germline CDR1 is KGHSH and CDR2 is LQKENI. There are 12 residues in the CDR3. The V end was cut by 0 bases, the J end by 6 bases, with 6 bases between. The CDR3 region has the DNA TGTGCCAGCTCACCACCCGGCTGCGAGCAGTACTTC. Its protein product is CASSPPGCEQYF.

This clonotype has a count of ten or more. CDR3 sequence (DNA): TGTGCCAGCAGCTCGGGACCGACTGGCTATGGCTACACCTTC. Translated: CASSSGPTGYGYTF. The chain uses TRBV7-9 and TRBJ1-2, with a weak D call TRBD1 (5 bases). In germline, CDR1 is SEHNR, CDR2 FQNEAQ (reference sequence). Trimming left V 4 bases short and J 4 bases short, with 13 bases between. There are 14 residues in the CDR3. The entire variable domain, with the rest obtained from reference TRBV7-9 and TRBJ1-2, is as follows: DTGVSQNPRHKITKRGQNVTFRCDPISEHNRLYWYRQTLGQGPEFLTYFQNEAQLEKSRLLSDRFSAERPKGSFSTLEIQRTEQGDSAMYLCASSSGPTGYGYTFGSGTRLTVV.

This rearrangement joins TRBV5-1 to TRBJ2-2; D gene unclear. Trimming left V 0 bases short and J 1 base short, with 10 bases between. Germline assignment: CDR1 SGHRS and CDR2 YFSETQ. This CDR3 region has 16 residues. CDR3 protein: CASSLVGMGNTGELFF. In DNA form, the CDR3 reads TGCGCCAGCAGCTTGGTAGGAATGGGGAACACCGGGGAGCTGTTTTTT. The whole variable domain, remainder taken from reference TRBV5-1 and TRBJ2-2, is KAGVTQTPRYLIKTRGQQVTLSCSPISGHRSVSWYQQTPGQGLQFLFEYFSETQRNKGNFPGRFSGRQFSNSRSEMNVSTLELGDSALYLCASSLVGMGNTGELFFGEGSRLTVL.

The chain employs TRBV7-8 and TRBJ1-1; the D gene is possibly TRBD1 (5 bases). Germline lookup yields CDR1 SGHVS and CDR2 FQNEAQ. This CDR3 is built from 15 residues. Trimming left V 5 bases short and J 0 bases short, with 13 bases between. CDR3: CASSPRDQLNTEAFF. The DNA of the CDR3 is TGTGCCAGCAGCCCCCGGGACCAACTGAACACTGAAGCTTTCTTT.

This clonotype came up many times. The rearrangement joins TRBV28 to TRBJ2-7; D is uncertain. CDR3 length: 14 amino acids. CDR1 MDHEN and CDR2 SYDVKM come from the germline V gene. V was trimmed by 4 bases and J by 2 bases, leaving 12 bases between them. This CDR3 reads CASSYGKVPYEQYF. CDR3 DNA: TGTGCCAGCAGTTACGGCAAGGTCCCCTACGAGCAGTACTTC. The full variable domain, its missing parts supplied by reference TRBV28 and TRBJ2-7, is DVKVTQSSRYLVKRTGEKVFLECVQDMDHENMFWYRQDPGLGLRLIYFSYDVKMKEKGDIPEGYSVSREKKERFSLILESASTNQTSMYLCASSYGKVPYEQYFGPGTRLTVT.